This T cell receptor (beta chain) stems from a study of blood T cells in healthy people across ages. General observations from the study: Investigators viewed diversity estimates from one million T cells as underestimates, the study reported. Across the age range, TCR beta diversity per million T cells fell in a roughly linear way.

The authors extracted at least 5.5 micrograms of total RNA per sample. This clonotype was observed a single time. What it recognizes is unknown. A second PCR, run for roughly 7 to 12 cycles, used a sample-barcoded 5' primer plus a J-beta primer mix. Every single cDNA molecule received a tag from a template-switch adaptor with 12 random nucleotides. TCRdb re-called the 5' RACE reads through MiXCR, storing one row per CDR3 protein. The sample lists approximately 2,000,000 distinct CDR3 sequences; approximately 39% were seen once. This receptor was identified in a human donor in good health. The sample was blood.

In DNA, the CDR3 is TGTGCCAGCAGCCCCGGGACAGGGGAAAGCAATGAGCAGTTCTTC. This encodes CASSPGTGESNEQFF. V gene TRBV6-2 or TRBV6-3 combines with J gene TRBJ2-1; 10 nucleotides agree with TRBD1. The CDR3 is 15 residues long. Germline V gene sequence: CDR1 MNHEY, CDR2 SVGEGT. V shed 6 bases and J 6 bases; nucleotides not matched to a gene: 8.